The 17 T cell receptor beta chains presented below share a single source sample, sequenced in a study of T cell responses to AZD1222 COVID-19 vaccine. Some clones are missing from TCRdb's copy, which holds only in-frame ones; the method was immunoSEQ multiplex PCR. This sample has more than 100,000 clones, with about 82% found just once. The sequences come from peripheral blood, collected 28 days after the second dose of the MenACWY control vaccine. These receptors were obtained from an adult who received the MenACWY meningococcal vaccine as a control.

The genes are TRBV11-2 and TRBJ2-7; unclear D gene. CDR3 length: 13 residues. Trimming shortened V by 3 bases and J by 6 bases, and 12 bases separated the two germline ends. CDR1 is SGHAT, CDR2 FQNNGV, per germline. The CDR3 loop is CASSFRVSGEQYF. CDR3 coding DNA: TGTGCCAGCAGCTTCCGGGTTTCGGGCGAGCAGTACTTC.

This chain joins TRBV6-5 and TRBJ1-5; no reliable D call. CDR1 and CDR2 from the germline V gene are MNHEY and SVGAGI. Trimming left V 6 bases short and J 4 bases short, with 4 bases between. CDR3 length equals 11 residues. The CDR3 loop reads CASRENQPQHF. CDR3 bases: TGTGCCAGCAGGGAGAATCAGCCCCAGCATTTT.

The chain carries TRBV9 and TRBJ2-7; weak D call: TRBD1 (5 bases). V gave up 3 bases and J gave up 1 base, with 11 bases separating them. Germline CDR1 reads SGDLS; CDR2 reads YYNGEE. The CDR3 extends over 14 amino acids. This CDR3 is CASSDRQHSYEQYF. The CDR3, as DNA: TGTGCCAGCAGCGACCGACAGCATTCCTACGAGCAGTACTTC. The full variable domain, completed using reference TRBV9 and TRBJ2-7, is DSGVTQTPKHLITATGQRVTLRCSPRSGDLSVYWYQQSLDQGLQFLIQYYNGEERAKGNILERFSAQQFPDLHSELNLSSLELGDSALYFCASSDRQHSYEQYFGPGTRLTVT.

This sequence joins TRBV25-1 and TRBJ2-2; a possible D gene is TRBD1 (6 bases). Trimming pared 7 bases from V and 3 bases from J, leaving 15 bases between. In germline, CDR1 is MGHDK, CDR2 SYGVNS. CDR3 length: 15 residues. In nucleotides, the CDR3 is TGTGCCAGCACGGCCGGACAGCAATACACCGGGGAGCTGTTTTTT. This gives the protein CASTAGQQYTGELFF.

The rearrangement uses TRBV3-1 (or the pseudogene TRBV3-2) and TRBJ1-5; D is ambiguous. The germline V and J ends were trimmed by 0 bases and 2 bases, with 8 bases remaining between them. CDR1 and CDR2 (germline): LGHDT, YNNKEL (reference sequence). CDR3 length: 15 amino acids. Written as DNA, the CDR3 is TGTGCCAGCAGCCAAGATCTTGGGGGCAATCAGCCCCAGCATTTT. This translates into CASSQDLGGNQPQHF.

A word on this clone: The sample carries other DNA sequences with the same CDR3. This chain's CDR3 is CASSSTGEGYTF. The CDR3 DNA reads TGCGCCAGCAGTTCTACAGGGGAGGGCTACACCTTC. The chain has TRBV10-2 and TRBJ1-2, with 7 positions matching TRBD1. V gave up 5 bases and J gave up 8 bases; unmatched junction bases: 5. The CDR3 covers 12 residues. Germline CDR1 and CDR2: WSHSY and SAAADI.

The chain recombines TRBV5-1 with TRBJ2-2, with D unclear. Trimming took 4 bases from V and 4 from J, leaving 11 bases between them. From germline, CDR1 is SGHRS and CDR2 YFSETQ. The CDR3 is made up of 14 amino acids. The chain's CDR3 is CASSGSPSTGELFF. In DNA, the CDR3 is TGCGCCAGCAGCGGCAGTCCTTCCACCGGGGAGCTGTTTTTT.

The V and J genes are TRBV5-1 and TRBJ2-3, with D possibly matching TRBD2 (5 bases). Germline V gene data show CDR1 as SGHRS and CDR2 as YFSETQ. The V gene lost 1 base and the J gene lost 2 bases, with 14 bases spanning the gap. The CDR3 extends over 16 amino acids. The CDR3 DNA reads TGCGCCAGCAGCTTGTTAGGCCGGGAACTCACAGATACGCAGTATTTT. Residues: CASSLLGRELTDTQYF.

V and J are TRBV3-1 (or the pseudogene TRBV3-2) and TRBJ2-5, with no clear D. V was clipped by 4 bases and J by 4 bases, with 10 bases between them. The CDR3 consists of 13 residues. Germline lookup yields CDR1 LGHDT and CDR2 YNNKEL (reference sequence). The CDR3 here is CASSLLLGETQYF. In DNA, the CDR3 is TGTGCCAGCAGCCTTTTGCTGGGAGAGACCCAGTACTTC.

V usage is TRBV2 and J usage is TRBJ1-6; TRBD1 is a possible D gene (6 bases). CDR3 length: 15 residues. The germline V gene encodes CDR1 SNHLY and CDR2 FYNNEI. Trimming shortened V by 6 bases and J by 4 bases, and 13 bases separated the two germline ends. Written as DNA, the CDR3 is TGTGCCAGCAGGGGGCGGGACAATTATAATTCACCCCTCCACTTT. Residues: CASRGRDNYNSPLHF.

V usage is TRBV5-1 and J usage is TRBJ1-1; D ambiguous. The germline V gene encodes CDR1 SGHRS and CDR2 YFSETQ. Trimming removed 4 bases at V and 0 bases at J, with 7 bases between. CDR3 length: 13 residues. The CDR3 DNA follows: TGCGCCAGCAGCCCACAGATGAACACTGAAGCTTTCTTT. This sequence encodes CASSPQMNTEAFF.

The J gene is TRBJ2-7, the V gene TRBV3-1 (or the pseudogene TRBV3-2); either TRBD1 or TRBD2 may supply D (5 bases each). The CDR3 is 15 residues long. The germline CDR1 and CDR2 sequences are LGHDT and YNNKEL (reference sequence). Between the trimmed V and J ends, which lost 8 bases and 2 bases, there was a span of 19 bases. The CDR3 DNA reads TGTGCCAGCGCCCGAGGGGCGGGTGTGGCCTACGAGCAGTACTTC. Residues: CASARGAGVAYEQYF.

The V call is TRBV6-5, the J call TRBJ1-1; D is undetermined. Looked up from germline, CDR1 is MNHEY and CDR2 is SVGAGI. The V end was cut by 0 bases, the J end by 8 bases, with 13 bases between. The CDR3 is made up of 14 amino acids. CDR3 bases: TGTGCCAGCAGTTACTCGAACAATCTGAGGGAAGCTTTCTTT. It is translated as CASSYSNNLREAFF.

Here the CDR3 reads CATSDSGRNTEAFF. The CDR3, as DNA: TGTGCCACCAGTGATTCCGGCCGGAACACTGAAGCTTTCTTT. The genes are TRBV24-1 and TRBJ1-1, with no clear D. With 2 bases removed from V and 1 base from J, the gap between germline ends came to 7 bases. The CDR3 is made up of 14 amino acids. Per germline, CDR1 KGHDR and CDR2 SFDVKD.

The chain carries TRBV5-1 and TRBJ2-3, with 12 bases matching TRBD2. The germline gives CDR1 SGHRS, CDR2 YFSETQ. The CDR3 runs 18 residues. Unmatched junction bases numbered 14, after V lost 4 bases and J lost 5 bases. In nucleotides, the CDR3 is TGCGCCAGCAGCCAGGGACTAGCGGGTCTACCCCAGGGAGATACGCAGTATTTT. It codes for CASSQGLAGLPQGDTQYF.

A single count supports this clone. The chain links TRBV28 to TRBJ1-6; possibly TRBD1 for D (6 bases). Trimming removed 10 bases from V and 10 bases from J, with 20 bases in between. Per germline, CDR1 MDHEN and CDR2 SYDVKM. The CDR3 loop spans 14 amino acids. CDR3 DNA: TGTGCCATCCGAGGCTCGGGGGCCGGGTCACCCCTCCACTTT. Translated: CAIRGSGAGSPLHF.

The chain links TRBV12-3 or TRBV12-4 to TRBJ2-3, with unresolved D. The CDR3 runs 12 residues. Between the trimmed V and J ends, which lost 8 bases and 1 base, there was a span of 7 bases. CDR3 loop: CASSFGTDTQYF. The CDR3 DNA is TGTGCCAGCTCGTTTGGCACAGATACGCAGTATTTT.